Below are 30 T cell receptor beta chains sequenced from a single sample in a study of OX40 agonist ivuxolimab in advanced cancers. Profiling relied on immunoSEQ multiplex PCR, and the TCRdb table lists in-frame clones only, not all of them. The sample lists about 93,000 clones; 85% to 95% were seen once. The sample in question was CD4+ or CD8+ T cells sorted from blood, obtained in a trial of the OX40 agonist ivuxolimab. These receptors were taken from an adult with an advanced solid tumor such as melanoma, head and neck, liver or kidney cancer.

The genes are TRBV7-5 and TRBJ2-1; the D call of TRBD2 is as the table states it, not checked on the DNA. TRBV7-5 represents a pseudogene. This CDR3 has 16 residues. The CDR3 DNA reads TGTGCCAGAAGCTTAGCCGGGTGGCCGCCAAGGCATGAGCAGTTCTTC. It is translated as CARSLAGWPPRHEQFF.

The J gene is TRBJ2-7, the V gene TRBV5-5; TRBD1 matches at 7 bases. V gave up 4 bases and J gave up 3 bases; unmatched junction bases: 4. This CDR3 has 13 amino acids. The germline CDR1 and CDR2 sequences are SGHKS and YYEKEE (reference sequence). The CDR3 sequence: CASSQGDSYEQYF. CDR3 nucleotide sequence: TGTGCCAGCAGCCAAGGGGACAGCTACGAGCAGTACTTC.

The CDR3: CASSQGVNYEQYF. CDR3 bases: TGCGCCAGCAGCCAGGGCGTCAACTACGAGCAGTACTTC. The chain uses TRBV5-1 and TRBJ2-7, with D possibly matching TRBD1 (5 bases). Trimming took 4 bases from V and 3 from J, leaving 11 bases between them. The CDR3 covers 13 residues. CDR1 and CDR2 from the germline V gene are SGHRS and YFSETQ.

The gene calls are TRBV12-5 and TRBJ2-1; TRBD2 agrees at 8 bases. Unmatched junction bases numbered 5, after V lost 7 bases and J lost 0 bases. The CDR3 sequence is 15 residues long. The germline V gene has CDR1 LGHNT and CDR2 FRNRAP. CDR3 loop: CASVRAGVSYNEQFF. The DNA of the CDR3 is TGTGCTAGTGTCAGAGCGGGGGTCTCCTACAATGAGCAGTTCTTC.

The V call is TRBV5-1, the J call TRBJ2-1; TRBD2 aligns across 16 bases. Losses at the gene ends were 1 base for V and 3 bases for J; bases not matched to a gene: 7. This CDR3 spans 19 amino acids. Germline-derived CDR1 and CDR2 are SGHRS and YFSETQ. CDR3 sequence: CASSLFGTSGRGSYNEQFF. The CDR3 DNA reads TGCGCCAGCAGCTTGTTTGGGACTAGCGGGAGGGGTAGCTACAATGAGCAGTTCTTC. The full variable domain, in which reference TRBV5-1 and TRBJ2-1 provide the parts outside the CDR3, is KAGVTQTPRYLIKTRGQQVTLSCSPISGHRSVSWYQQTPGQGLQFLFEYFSETQRNKGNFPGRFSGRQFSNSRSEMNVSTLELGDSALYLCASSLFGTSGRGSYNEQFFGPGTRLTVL.

The J gene is TRBJ2-6, the V gene TRBV11-2; D might be TRBD1 (6 bases). Germline V CDR1 and CDR2: SGHAT, FQNNGV. The V gene lost 7 bases and the J gene lost 4 bases, with 17 bases spanning the gap. The CDR3 is made up of 16 amino acids. CDR3 nucleotides: TGTGCCAGCAACGGACAGTCTACTTCCGGGGCCAACGTCCTGACTTTC. Its protein is CASNGQSTSGANVLTF.

The chain links TRBV5-1 to TRBJ2-7; unclear D gene. Germline-derived CDR1 and CDR2 are SGHRS and YFSETQ. V was cut by 4 bases and J by 0 bases, with 8 bases left in between. This CDR3 contains 13 residues. Here the CDR3 reads CASSLFSSYEQYF. The CDR3 DNA sequence: TGCGCCAGCAGCCTATTCTCCTCCTACGAGCAGTACTTC.

The chain employs TRBV2 and TRBJ1-5; tentatively, D is TRBD1 (5 bases). Germline V lookup: CDR1 SNHLY, CDR2 FYNNEI. V was pared by 0 bases and J by 2 bases, with 11 bases between. The CDR3 has 16 amino acids. The CDR3 is CASSEARGWRNQPQHF. Here the CDR3 DNA reads TGTGCCAGCAGTGAAGCGCGGGGGTGGCGCAATCAGCCCCAGCATTTT.

There are a few counts of this clone. The chain combines TRBV7-8 with TRBJ1-5, with unresolved D. Looked up from germline, CDR1 is SGHVS and CDR2 is FQNEAQ. The CDR3 spans 15 residues. The germline V and J ends were trimmed by 0 bases and 2 bases, with 8 bases remaining between them. CDR3 in DNA: TGTGCCAGCAGCTTAGCACAGTTAGGCAATCAGCCCCAGCATTTT. The encoded protein is CASSLAQLGNQPQHF.

This chain links TRBV5-1 with TRBJ1-2; the D gene is possibly TRBD1 (5 bases). The CDR3 loop spans 15 amino acids. V was clipped by 3 bases and J by 4 bases, with 16 bases between them. Germline loops: CDR1 SGHRS, CDR2 YFSETQ. CDR3 protein: CASSYTTGTSYGYTF. In DNA form, the CDR3 reads TGCGCCAGCAGCTATACCACCGGGACTTCCTATGGCTACACCTTC.

The chain uses TRBV9 and TRBJ1-1, with TRBD1 identical over 10 bases. The length of the CDR3 is 18 residues. Germline V gene lookup returns CDR1 SGDLS and CDR2 YYNGEE. V lost 0 bases and J lost 4; bases outside the gene matches: 12. CDR3 DNA: TGTGCCAGCAGCGTAGGGACCGGGACAGGGGTTCAGGGCACTGAAGCTTTCTTT. Amino acids: CASSVGTGTGVQGTEAFF.

The chain couples TRBV18 to TRBJ2-7; D gene uncertain. Looked up from germline, CDR1 is KGHSH and CDR2 is LQKENI. V was cut by 0 bases and J by 6 bases, with 9 bases left in between. The length of the CDR3 is 13 residues. For the CDR3, the DNA is TGTGCCAGCTCACCACCGCGGTTAGCCGAGCAGTACTTC. Translated, it gives CASSPPRLAEQYF.

This chain connects TRBV19 to TRBJ2-1; D ambiguous. The V end was cut by 3 bases, the J end by 9 bases, with 12 bases between. Germline V gene data show CDR1 as LNHDA and CDR2 as SQIVND (reference sequence). The CDR3 totals 13 residues. The CDR3 sequence: CASSIYGSTEQFF. CDR3 nucleotide sequence: TGTGCCAGTAGTATTTATGGTAGCACTGAGCAGTTCTTC.

The chain uses TRBV6-5 and TRBJ2-2; D not resolved. The germline gives CDR1 MNHEY, CDR2 SVGAGI. This CDR3 spans 13 amino acids. The V end lost 0 bases, the J end lost 8 bases, and 7 bases lay between the germline ends. The chain's CDR3 is CASSYSNLGELFF. CDR3 sequence (DNA): TGTGCCAGCAGTTACTCGAACCTAGGGGAGCTGTTTTTT.

This chain joins TRBV7-8 and TRBJ2-3; D unclear. The germline V and J ends were trimmed by 4 bases and 5 bases, with 7 bases remaining between them. CDR1 and CDR2 from the germline V gene are SGHVS and FQNEAQ. CDR3 size: 12 residues. CDR3 nucleotide sequence: TGTGCCAGCAGCTATCCCCAAGATACGCAGTATTTT. This sequence encodes CASSYPQDTQYF. The variable domain in full, completed from reference TRBV7-8 and TRBJ2-3, reads GAGVSQSPRYKVAKRGQDVALRCDPISGHVSLFWYQQALGQGPEFLTYFQNEAQLDKSGLPSDRFFAERPEGSVSTLKIQRTQQEDSAVYLCASSYPQDTQYFGPGTRLTVL.

This chain connects TRBV5-1 to TRBJ2-2, with 7 bases aligning to TRBD1. After removal of 5 bases from V and 0 bases from J, the junction contained 1 base not matched to a gene. Germline V CDR1 and CDR2: SGHRS, YFSETQ. CDR3 length: 14 amino acids. Written as DNA, the CDR3 is TGCGCCAGCAGGGGACAGACGAACACCGGGGAGCTGTTTTTT. It encodes CASRGQTNTGELFF.

This clone was counted once. The J gene is TRBJ2-5, the V gene TRBV27, with D perhaps given as TRBD1 or TRBD2 (5 bases each). From germline, CDR1 is MNHEY and CDR2 SMNVEV (reference sequence). The CDR3 is 13 amino acids. V was clipped by 2 bases and J by 7 bases, with 11 bases between them. For the CDR3, the DNA is TGTGCCAGCAGTTTAGGGGGACGGGGGACCCAGTACTTC. Encoded protein: CASSLGGRGTQYF.

The chain links TRBV15 to TRBJ2-3; 9 positions agree with TRBD2. Germline V gives CDR1 LNHNV, CDR2 YYDKDF (reference sequence). CDR3 length: 16 residues. V lost 3 bases and J lost 2; bases outside the gene matches: 6. The chain's CDR3 is CATSSLSSGITDTQYF. For the CDR3, the DNA is TGTGCCACCAGCAGCCTCTCTAGCGGGATCACAGATACGCAGTATTTT. Complete variable domain (other parts from reference TRBV15 and TRBJ2-3): DAMVIQNPRYQVTQFGKPVTLSCSQTLNHNVMYWYQQKSSQAPKLLFHYYDKDFNNEADTPDNFQSRRPNTSFCFLDIRSPGLGDTAMYLCATSSLSSGITDTQYFGPGTRLTVL.

This chain links TRBV27 with TRBJ1-1, with no clear D. V gave up 0 bases and J gave up 5 bases, with 13 bases separating them. The CDR3 has 15 residues. Looked up from germline, CDR1 is MNHEY and CDR2 is SMNVEV (reference sequence). CDR3 residues: CASSLSKRVWTEAFF. The CDR3 bases are TGTGCCAGCAGTTTATCGAAGCGGGTATGGACTGAAGCTTTCTTT.

The gene calls are TRBV25-1 and TRBJ1-6; D not certain. The V end was cut by 6 bases, the J end by 0 bases, with 15 bases between. Germline CDR1 MGHDK, CDR2 SYGVNS. This CDR3 spans 17 amino acids. The CDR3 region is CASRPPEPSSYNSPLHF. The DNA of the CDR3 is TGTGCCAGCAGGCCCCCGGAACCTAGCTCCTATAATTCACCCCTCCACTTT. The full variable domain, completed using reference TRBV25-1 and TRBJ1-6, is EADIYQTPRYLVIGTGKKITLECSQTMGHDKMYWYQQDPGMELHLIHYSYGVNSTEKGDLSSESTVSRIRTEHFPLTLESARPSHTSQYLCASRPPEPSSYNSPLHFGNGTRLTVT.

The gene calls are TRBV27 and TRBJ2-1; D gene ambiguous. The CDR3 runs 15 residues. The germline CDR1 and CDR2 sequences are MNHEY and SMNVEV (reference sequence). V lost 4 bases to trimming and J lost 0 bases, with 10 bases between them. CDR3 amino acids: CASSSDHSSYNEQFF. The CDR3 DNA follows: TGTGCCAGCAGTTCGGATCACAGCTCCTACAATGAGCAGTTCTTC.

The chain couples TRBV6-5 to TRBJ1-1; no reliable D call. CDR1 and CDR2 from the germline V gene are MNHEY and SVGAGI. The length of the CDR3 is 13 residues. The V end was cut by 4 bases, the J end by 4 bases, with 10 bases between. CDR3 residues: CASSWASRTEAFF. DNA of the CDR3: TGTGCCAGCAGTTGGGCAAGTCGCACTGAAGCTTTCTTT.

V usage is TRBV6-6 and J usage is TRBJ2-6; D not resolved. V dropped 2 bases and J dropped 1 base, with 6 bases sitting between them. The CDR3 runs to 15 residues. Germline V gene sequence: CDR1 MNHNY, CDR2 SVGAGI (reference sequence). The CDR3 here is CASSYEWSGANVLTF. The DNA of the CDR3 is TGTGCCAGCAGTTACGAATGGTCTGGGGCCAACGTCCTGACTTTC.

The J gene is TRBJ2-7, the V gene TRBV4-3; no reliable D call. V lost 1 base, J lost 1 base, and 11 bases lay in between. Germline CDR1 reads LGHNA; CDR2 reads YSLEER. CDR3 size: 15 residues. The CDR3 nucleotides read TGCGCCAGCAGCCAAGGAGGATACGGATCCTACGAGCAGTACTTC. Translated: CASSQGGYGSYEQYF.

The CDR3 coding sequence is TGTGCCAGCAGCTTAGGCAGCGCGGCGGGAGTACCCTACGAGCAGTACTTC. Residues: CASSLGSAAGVPYEQYF. J is TRBJ2-7 and V is TRBV13; 7 nucleotides agree with TRBD2. Germline trimming cut 0 bases from V and 2 bases from J; bases unmatched to any gene: 10. The CDR3 is 17 residues long. The germline CDR1 and CDR2 sequences are PRHDT and FYEKMQ (reference sequence).

This CDR3 reads CASSDLGGGSYNSPLHF. CDR3 bases: TGTGCCAGCAGTGATTTGGGCGGAGGCTCCTATAATTCACCCCTCCACTTT. The chain couples TRBV2 to TRBJ1-6; no clear D gene. V lost 3 bases to trimming and J lost 0 bases, with 12 bases between them. CDR1 and CDR2 (germline): SNHLY, FYNNEI. There are 17 residues in the CDR3. The whole variable domain, filled in from reference TRBV2 and TRBJ1-6, reads EPEVTQTPSHQVTQMGQEVILRCVPISNHLYFYWYRQILGQKVEFLVSFYNNEISEKSEIFDDQFSVERPDGSNFTLKIRSTKLEDSAMYFCASSDLGGGSYNSPLHFGNGTRLTVT.

This clone turned up a few times. The chain combines TRBV6-5 with TRBJ1-1, with D possibly TRBD1 on 5 matching bases. The CDR3 consists of 15 residues. Trimming pared 2 bases from V and 5 bases from J, leaving 15 bases between. Germline V CDR1 and CDR2: MNHEY, SVGAGI. This CDR3 reads CASSYGSGEGTEAFF. The CDR3 bases are TGTGCCAGCAGTTACGGGTCGGGGGAAGGGACTGAAGCTTTCTTT.

The genes are TRBV4-1 and TRBJ2-5, with 8 bases aligning to TRBD2. The V segment lost 0 bases and the J segment 4 bases; nucleotides outside the gene matches: 4. Germline lookup yields CDR1 MGHRA and CDR2 YSYEKL. The CDR3 is 15 amino acids. CDR3 sequence: CASSQDGGGGETQYF. The CDR3 DNA sequence: TGCGCCAGCAGCCAAGACGGGGGGGGAGGAGAGACCCAGTACTTC.

This rearrangement joins TRBV7-9 to TRBJ2-7; TRBD1 aligns across 8 bases. The germline gives CDR1 SEHNR, CDR2 FQNEAQ (reference sequence). Unmatched junction bases numbered 9, after V lost 4 bases and J lost 1 base. The CDR3 totals 16 residues. For the CDR3, the DNA is TGTGCCAGCAGCTCACGGACAGGGATTACGTCCTACGAGCAGTACTTC. Encoded protein: CASSSRTGITSYEQYF.

V and J are TRBV5-8 and TRBJ1-1; D may be TRBD1 (6 bases). The germline V and J ends were trimmed by 4 bases and 1 base, with 11 bases remaining between them. The CDR3 totals 14 residues. CDR1 and CDR2 (germline): SGHTS, YDEGEE. The CDR3 loop reads CASSPGGGNTEAFF. The CDR3 nucleotides read TGTGCCAGCAGCCCCGGAGGGGGGAACACTGAAGCTTTCTTT.